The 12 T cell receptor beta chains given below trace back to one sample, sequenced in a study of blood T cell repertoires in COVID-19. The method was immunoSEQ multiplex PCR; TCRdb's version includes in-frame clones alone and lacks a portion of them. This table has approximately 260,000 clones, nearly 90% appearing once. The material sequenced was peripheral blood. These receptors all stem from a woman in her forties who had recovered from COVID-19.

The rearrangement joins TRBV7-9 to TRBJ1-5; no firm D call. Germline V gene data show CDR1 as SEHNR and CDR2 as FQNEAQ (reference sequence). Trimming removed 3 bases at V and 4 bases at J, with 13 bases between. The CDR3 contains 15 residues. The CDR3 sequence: CASSLGTAPNQPQHF. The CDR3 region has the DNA TGTGCCAGCAGCTTGGGCACGGCTCCTAATCAGCCCCAGCATTTT.

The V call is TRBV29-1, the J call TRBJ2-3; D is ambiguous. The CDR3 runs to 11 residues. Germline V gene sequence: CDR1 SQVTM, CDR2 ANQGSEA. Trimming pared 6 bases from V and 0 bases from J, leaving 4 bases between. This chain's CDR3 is CSVLSTDTQYF. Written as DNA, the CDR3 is TGCAGCGTCCTTAGCACAGATACGCAGTATTTT.

The CDR3 sequence: CASSPRGGNEQFF. CDR3 nucleotide sequence: TGTGCCAGCAGCCCAAGGGGCGGCAATGAGCAGTTCTTC. The V call is TRBV6-5, the J call TRBJ2-1; tentatively, D is TRBD1 (5 bases). The CDR3 has 13 amino acids. Germline CDR1 is MNHEY and CDR2 is SVGAGI. The V gene lost 6 bases and the J gene lost 6 bases, with 12 bases spanning the gap.

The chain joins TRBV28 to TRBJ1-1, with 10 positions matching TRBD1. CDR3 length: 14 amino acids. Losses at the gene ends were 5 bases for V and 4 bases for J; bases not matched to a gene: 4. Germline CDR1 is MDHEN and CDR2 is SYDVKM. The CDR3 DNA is TGTGCCAGCAGTATGGGGACAGGGGTCACTGAAGCTTTCTTT. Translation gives CASSMGTGVTEAFF.

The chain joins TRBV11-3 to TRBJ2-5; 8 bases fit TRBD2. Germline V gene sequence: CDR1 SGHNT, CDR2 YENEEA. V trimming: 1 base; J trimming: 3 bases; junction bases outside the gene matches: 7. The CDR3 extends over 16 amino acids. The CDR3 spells CASSLGQRENKETQYF. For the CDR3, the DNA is TGTGCCAGCAGCTTAGGGCAGCGGGAGAACAAAGAGACCCAGTACTTC.

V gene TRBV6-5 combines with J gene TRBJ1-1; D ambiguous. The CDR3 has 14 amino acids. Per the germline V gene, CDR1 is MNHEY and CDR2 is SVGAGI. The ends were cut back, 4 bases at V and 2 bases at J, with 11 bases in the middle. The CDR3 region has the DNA TGTGCCAGCAGTTCTCGCGGGAGAAACACTGAAGCTTTCTTT. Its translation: CASSSRGRNTEAFF.

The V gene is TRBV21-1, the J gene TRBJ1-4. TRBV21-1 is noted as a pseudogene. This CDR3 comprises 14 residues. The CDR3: CASSHSRGYEKLFF. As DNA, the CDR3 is TGTGCCAGCAGCCACAGTCGCGGGTATGAAAAACTGTTTTTT.

The CDR3 nucleotides are TGTGCCAGCAGTTACGAGACAGGACCCCTCTCTGGCTACACCTTC. It codes for CASSYETGPLSGYTF. The V gene is TRBV6-5, the J gene TRBJ1-2; D is possibly TRBD1 (6 bases). The germline gives CDR1 MNHEY, CDR2 SVGAGI. The CDR3 is made up of 15 amino acids. Trimming removed 2 bases from V and 7 bases from J, with 17 bases in between.

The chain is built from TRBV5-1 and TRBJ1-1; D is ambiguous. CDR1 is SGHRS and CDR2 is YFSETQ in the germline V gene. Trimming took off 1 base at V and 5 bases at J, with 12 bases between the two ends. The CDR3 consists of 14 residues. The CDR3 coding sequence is TGCGCCAGCAGCTTGCTGGGAGTGGAGACTGAAGCTTTCTTT. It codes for CASSLLGVETEAFF.

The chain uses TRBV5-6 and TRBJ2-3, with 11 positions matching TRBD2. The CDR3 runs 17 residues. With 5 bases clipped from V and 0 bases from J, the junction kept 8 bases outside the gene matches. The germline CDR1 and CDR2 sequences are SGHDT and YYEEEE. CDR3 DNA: TGTGCCAGCAGGAGGCTAGCGGGGGGCCTCAGCACAGATACGCAGTATTTT. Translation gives CASRRLAGGLSTDTQYF.

CDR3 protein: CASSIVVGHEQFF. The CDR3, as DNA: TGTGCCAGTAGTATAGTGGTGGGCCATGAGCAGTTCTTC. The V and J genes are TRBV19 and TRBJ2-1; D remains unclear. Trimming removed 1 base at V and 8 bases at J, with 9 bases between. The germline V gene has CDR1 LNHDA and CDR2 SQIVND (reference sequence). The CDR3 extends over 13 amino acids.

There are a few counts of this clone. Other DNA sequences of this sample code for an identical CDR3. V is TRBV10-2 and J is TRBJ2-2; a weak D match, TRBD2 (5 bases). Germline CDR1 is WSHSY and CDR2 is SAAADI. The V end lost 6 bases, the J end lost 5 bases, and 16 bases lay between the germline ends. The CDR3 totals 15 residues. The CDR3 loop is CASSDGRRWTGELFF. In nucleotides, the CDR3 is TGCGCCAGCAGCGACGGACGGAGGTGGACCGGGGAGCTGTTTTTT.